Listed here are 8 T cell receptor beta chains from one sample, sequenced in a study of tumor-infiltrating lymphocytes in primary liver carcinoma. TCR beta cDNA came from about 500 ng total RNA, primed with a constant-region primer. Three rounds of nested multiplex PCR with slightly modified ARM-PCR produced TCR beta libraries. The two initial PCR rounds, around 11 cycles each, used TRBV1-TRBV30 forward and C-beta reverse primers. From the multiplex PCR reads, TCRdb called clonotypes with MiXCR, one entry per CDR3 protein. The sample includes 200,000 or so distinct CDR3 sequences, around 60% of them seen just once. The source of the blood RNA was unsorted whole blood, and germline DNA was extracted as well. Sequenced sample: peripheral blood. The receptors shown here come from an older woman with primary liver carcinoma and hepatitis B virus infection.

Concerning this clonotype: A much more abundant neighbour one base away suggests this may be a read error. The V gene is TRBV12-3 or TRBV12-4, the J gene TRBJ2-5, with D maybe TRBD1 (6 bases). Trimming removed 7 bases at V and 7 bases at J, with 10 bases between. The CDR3 is made up of 11 amino acids. Here the CDR3 DNA reads TGTGCCAGCACCAAAGGGGGGACCCAGTACTTC. This sequence encodes CASTKGGTQYF.

This clonotype was seen many times. The V and J genes are TRBV5-4 and TRBJ2-5, with D perhaps TRBD2 (6 bases). There are 14 residues in the CDR3. V was trimmed by 4 bases and J by 5 bases, leaving 15 bases between them. Germline CDR1 and CDR2: SGHNT and YYREEE (reference sequence). This chain's CDR3 is CASSTGTGWETQYF. CDR3 DNA sequence: TGTGCCAGCAGCACGGGGACTGGCTGGGAGACCCAGTACTTC.

Comments on this clonotype: The junction departs from the called germline gene at one end, perhaps through a read error. The chain has TRBV11-2 and TRBJ2-1; 12 positions agree with TRBD2. The CDR3 is 15 residues long. Germline CDR1 SGHAT, CDR2 FQNNGV. CDR3 DNA: TGTGCCAGCAGTGCGACTAGCGGGAGTGCCAATGTGCAGTTCTTC. The encoded protein is CASSATSGSANVQFF. Drawing the rest from reference TRBV11-2 and TRBJ2-1, the complete variable domain is EAGVAQSPRYKIIEKRQSVAFWCNPISGHATLYWYQQILGQGPKLLIQFQNNGVVDDSQLPKDRFSAERLKGVDSTLKIQPAKLEDSAVYLCASSATSGSANVQFFGPGTRLTVL.

The J gene is TRBJ2-7, the V gene TRBV5-4; 9 positions match TRBD1. This CDR3 comprises 14 residues. Trimming at V came to 5 bases and at J to 3 bases, leaving 6 bases not matched to a gene. Germline CDR1 SGHNT, CDR2 YYREEE (reference sequence). CDR3 sequence: CASSRAGQGYEQYF. The CDR3 DNA is TGTGCCAGCAGTCGAGCGGGACAGGGCTACGAGCAGTACTTC.

Regarding this clonotype: Just one base apart from a much larger clone, this may be a read error. The CDR3 does not close with the conserved phenylalanine or tryptophan, likely indicating a read error. This chain links TRBV6-5 with TRBJ2-7; a possible D gene is TRBD2 (5 bases). CDR1 and CDR2 from the germline V gene are MNHEY and SVGAGI. This CDR3 spans 11 amino acids. The germline V and J ends were trimmed by 4 bases and 7 bases, with 8 bases remaining between them. The CDR3 region is CASSSKREQYI. CDR3 in DNA: TGTGCCAGCAGTTCCAAGCGGGAGCAGTACATC.

A remark on this clonotype: This clone may be a read error of a much larger clone one base away. CDR3 sequence (DNA): TGCGCCAGCGGCCGAAGTGATGGGCCGGAGGGCCGGGAAGCTTTCTTT. This sequence encodes CASGRSDGPEGREAFF. The chain links TRBV4-1 to TRBJ1-1, with D unclear. CDR3 length equals 16 residues. Germline CDR1 reads MGHRA; CDR2 reads YSYEKL. V gave up 8 bases and J gave up 8 bases, with 27 bases separating them.

The genes are TRBV29-1 and TRBJ2-2; the D is unclear. The CDR3 runs to 14 residues. The ends were cut back, 4 bases at V and 4 bases at J, with 13 bases in the middle. The germline gives CDR1 SQVTM, CDR2 ANQGSEA. The CDR3 is CSVVGWRGTGELFF. In DNA form, the CDR3 reads TGCAGCGTTGTGGGGTGGCGTGGCACCGGGGAGCTGTTTTTT.

The V gene is TRBV11-2, the J gene TRBJ2-7; the D is unclear. Germline CDR1 SGHAT, CDR2 FQNNGV. The CDR3 extends over 14 amino acids. Trimming shortened V by 1 base and J by 6 bases, and 13 bases separated the two germline ends. The CDR3 here is CASSLVGRSFEQYF. CDR3 in DNA: TGTGCCAGCAGCTTAGTTGGGCGTTCTTTCGAGCAGTACTTC.